The TCR beta chain described here comes from a study of blood T cell repertoires in COVID-19. For the study at large: T cells, B-cell-depleted T cells, or PBMCs supplied cDNA or gDNA.

This CDR3 contains 14 residues. Germline V gene sequence: CDR1 MDHEN, CDR2 SYDVKM. Between the trimmed V and J ends, which lost 7 bases and 1 base, there was a span of 11 bases. In the authors' workflow: The authors estimated nucleated cell counts from reference gene primer amplification. Method: immunoSEQ multiplex PCR; TCRdb's copy keeps in-frame clones and lacks some. Clone size and the V and J calls come from that table; the DNA yielded D and trimming. Among about 120,000 clones listed, 82% were seen once. The receptor was isolated from a man in his 70s with acute or convalescent COVID-19. The V call is TRBV28, the J call TRBJ1-5; no definite D call. Sequenced input: peripheral blood. The CDR3 coding sequence is TGTGCCAGCACATACCCGGGGAGCAATCAGCCCCAGCATTTT. This gives the protein CASTYPGSNQPQHF. Drawing the rest from reference TRBV28 and TRBJ1-5, the complete variable domain is DVKVTQSSRYLVKRTGEKVFLECVQDMDHENMFWYRQDPGLGLRLIYFSYDVKMKEKGDIPEGYSVSREKKERFSLILESASTNQTSMYLCASTYPGSNQPQHFGDGTRLSIL.